A selection of T cell receptor beta chains follows, all from one sample in a study of CD8 T cells in ankylosing spondylitis. A single record per CDR3 protein comes from TCRdb applying MiXCR to the 5' RACE reads. The table includes some 130,000 distinct CDR3 sequences, about 10% detected once. The specimen was blood, either unsorted or a sorted T cell fraction (not recorded which). These receptors originate from a female donor with ankylosing spondylitis or in good health (not recorded which). Both conserved end residues are part of each CDR3. Each record gives: clone size, D gene, V gene, CDR3 length, J gene, CDR3 DNA, CDR3 protein. D genes are given only for firm matches. The size of a clone is reported for some rows only, either as once, few or many, or as a class for expanded clones.

few,TRBD2,TRBV4-1,16,TRBJ2-5,TGCGCCAGCAGCCAACCGGCTAGCGGGACGGAGGAGACCCAGTACTTC,CASSQPASGTEETQYF
many,TRBD2,TRBV20-1,15,TRBJ2-7,TGCAGTGCTAGAGAAAGCGGGAGAAGTTCCTACGAGCAGTACTTC,CSARESGRSSYEQYF
many,.,TRBV12-3/TRBV12-4,15,TRBJ1-1,TGTGCCAGCAGTGCCAGGGTTGGAGGGAACACTGAAGCTTTCTTT,CASSARVGGNTEAFF
.,TRBD1,TRBV12-3/TRBV12-4,16,TRBJ2-1,TGTGCCAGCAGTCAGAGGGGACAGACCTCCTACAATGAGCAGTTCTTC,CASSQRGQTSYNEQFF
many,.,TRBV12-3/TRBV12-4,16,TRBJ1-2,TGTGCCAGCAGTTCGCCTACTTTTTCAGGGGCCAGGGGCTACACCTTC,CASSSPTFSGARGYTF
many,.,TRBV12-3/TRBV12-4,13,TRBJ2-7,TGTGCCAGCAGTACGGGACCCTACTCGGAGCAGTACTTC,CASSTGPYSEQYF
many,.,TRBV7-3,13,TRBJ2-3,TGTGCCAGCAGCTTAAGTTTCCCAGATACGCAGTATTTT,CASSLSFPDTQYF
few,.,TRBV29-1,15,TRBJ2-6,TGCAGCGTTGGGCAGGGTAGCTCTGGGGCCAACGTCCTGACTTTC,CSVGQGSSGANVLTF
few,.,TRBV14,13,TRBJ2-5,TGTGCCAGCAGCCAACGGACGAGAGAGACCCAGTACTTC,CASSQRTRETQYF
many,.,TRBV12-3/TRBV12-4,14,TRBJ1-2,TGTGCCAGCAGGCCCCTTTCGGAATACTATGGCTACACCTTC,CASRPLSEYYGYTF
many,TRBD2,TRBV20-1,15,TRBJ2-1,TGCAGCGTTTCGGTGGGGACTAGCGGGCTGAATGAGCAGTTCTTC,CSVSVGTSGLNEQFF
many,.,TRBV5-6,14,TRBJ2-2,TGTGCCAGCAGTTGGGACCTCAACACCGGGGAGCTGTTTTTT,CASSWDLNTGELFF
many,.,TRBV3-1,13,TRBJ1-2,TGTGCCAGCAGCCGCGAGGCTAACTATGGCTACACCTTC,CASSREANYGYTF
many,TRBD1,TRBV20-1,13,TRBJ1-1,TGCAGTGCTCCGCCAGACAGGGGGTACGAGGCTTTCTTT,CSAPPDRGYEAFF
few,TRBD1,TRBV6-2/TRBV6-3,15,TRBJ2-3,TGTGCCAGCAGTTATGGACAGACAGGGGCAGATACGCAGTATTTT,CASSYGQTGADTQYF